The 9 T cell receptor beta chains below were found in one sample sequenced in a study of OX40 agonist ivuxolimab in advanced cancers. Profiling relied on immunoSEQ multiplex PCR, and the TCRdb table lists in-frame clones only, not all of them. Of some 140,000 clones listed, approximately 94% are singletons. The source material was CD4+ or CD8+ T cells sorted from blood, sampled in a trial of the OX40 agonist ivuxolimab. The receptors derive from an adult with an advanced solid tumor such as melanoma, head and neck, liver or kidney cancer.

This chain connects TRBV4-2 to TRBJ1-1; perhaps TRBD1 as D (5 bases). The V end lost 4 bases, the J end lost 5 bases, and 11 bases lay between the germline ends. Germline V CDR1 and CDR2: LGHNA, YNFKEQ. The CDR3 totals 13 residues. The CDR3 reads CASSPWGATEAFF. In nucleotides, the CDR3 is TGTGCCAGCAGCCCCTGGGGCGCGACTGAAGCTTTCTTT.

V gene TRBV19 combines with J gene TRBJ2-1; 7 nucleotides align to TRBD2. After removal of 4 bases from V and 0 bases from J, the junction contained 6 bases not matched to a gene. This CDR3 has 16 residues. The germline CDR1 and CDR2 sequences are LNHDA and SQIVND (reference sequence). For the CDR3, the DNA is TGTGCCAGTAGTACCCGACTAGCACGCTCCTACAATGAGCAGTTCTTC. It encodes CASSTRLARSYNEQFF.

The chain carries TRBV7-3 and TRBJ2-1; 8 nucleotides match TRBD2. The CDR3 sequence is 15 residues long. J was trimmed by 6 bases and V by 5 bases; bases with no gene match: 9. Looked up from germline, CDR1 is SGHTA and CDR2 is FQGTGA. The DNA of the CDR3 is TGTGCCAGCAGCCAGGGACTAGTAGAGCTCAATGAGCAGTTCTTC. Translating gives CASSQGLVELNEQFF.

V gene TRBV7-2 combines with J gene TRBJ2-5; 11 nucleotides agree with TRBD2. The CDR3 has 18 residues. The germline gives CDR1 SGHTA, CDR2 FQGNSA. The V gene end was trimmed by 4 bases and the J gene end by 5 bases; junction bases not matched to a gene: 15. The CDR3 DNA is TGTGCCAGCAGCTCCTACCCCCGACTAGCGGGGCTCAGGGAGACCCAGTACTTC. It yields the protein CASSSYPRLAGLRETQYF. The variable domain in full, with the rest retrieved from reference TRBV7-2 and TRBJ2-5, is GAGVSQSPSNKVTEKGKDVELRCDPISGHTALYWYRQSLGQGLEFLIYFQGNSAPDKSGLPSDRFSAERTGGSVSTLTIQRTQQEDSAVYLCASSSYPRLAGLRETQYFGPGTRLLVL.

The chain combines TRBV30 with TRBJ2-7, with 10 bases lining up with TRBD1. Germline V gene sequence: CDR1 GTSNPN, CDR2 SVGIG (reference sequence). The CDR3 sequence is 18 residues long. With V trimmed by 3 bases and J by 4 bases, 18 bases remained unmatched. The CDR3 reads CAWSSRDRGHSITYEQYF. CDR3 in DNA: TGTGCCTGGAGCTCCCGGGACAGGGGACATTCCATCACTTACGAGCAGTACTTC. Drawing the rest from reference TRBV30 and TRBJ2-7, the complete variable domain is SQTIHQWPATLVQPVGSPLSLECTVEGTSNPNLYWYRQAAGRGLQLLFYSVGIGQISSEVPQNLSASRPQDRQFILSSKKLLLSDSGFYLCAWSSRDRGHSITYEQYFGPGTRLTVT.

The chain is built from TRBV6-5 and TRBJ2-2, with D uncertain. Germline CDR1 reads MNHEY; CDR2 reads SVGAGI. V was pared by 5 bases and J by 1 base, with 2 bases between. The CDR3 is made up of 12 amino acids. In DNA, the CDR3 is TGTGCCAGCAGTGGGAACACCGGGGAGCTGTTTTTT. This encodes CASSGNTGELFF.

The CDR3 protein is CASSFRGGTDTQYF. The CDR3 DNA sequence: TGCGCCAGCAGCTTCCGCGGGGGTACAGATACGCAGTATTTT. This rearrangement joins TRBV5-1 to TRBJ2-3; 7 bases fit TRBD2. The CDR3 length is 14 residues. Germline V CDR1 and CDR2: SGHRS, YFSETQ. The V segment lost 2 bases and the J segment 3 bases; nucleotides outside the gene matches: 3.

The chain couples TRBV6-1 to TRBJ2-7; the match to TRBD1 covers 7 bases. This CDR3 comprises 15 residues. V lost 6 bases and J lost 0; bases outside the gene matches: 8. From germline, CDR1 is MNHNS and CDR2 SASEGT. The chain's CDR3 is CASSYRDSSSYEQYF. The CDR3 coding sequence is TGTGCCAGCAGCTACCGGGACAGTAGCTCCTACGAGCAGTACTTC.

The chain uses TRBV29-1 and TRBJ2-2, with D tentatively TRBD2 (5 bases). Germline lookup yields CDR1 SQVTM and CDR2 ANQGSEA. The CDR3 length is 16 residues. Trimming shortened V by 6 bases and J by 4 bases, and 21 bases separated the two germline ends. The CDR3 region is CSVPKVSLAATGELFF. The CDR3 bases are TGCAGCGTACCAAAAGTATCGCTAGCAGCCACCGGGGAGCTGTTTTTT.